This entry concerns a single T cell receptor beta chain. What it binds is unknown. The source of the sample is a study of cytomegalovirus exposure and HLA in healthy donors. The primer mix had 60 Vbeta and 13 Jbeta primers. The authors' processing: About 10 million shared chains were among 80 million or so unique TCR beta chains counted in a later analysis. Sequencing was performed with immunoSEQ multiplex PCR; in TCRdb, only in-frame clones are kept and a portion is missing. The D gene and trimming were derived from the DNA, and the V and J assignments and clone size from that table. Found here are under 200,000 clones, about 80% of them singletons; the top ten hold 1.3%. The CDR3 has 11 amino acids. In germline, CDR1 is MDHEN, CDR2 SYDVKM. Trimming shortened V by 6 bases and J by 7 bases, and 6 bases separated the two germline ends. Study-wide findings and caveats: Reported performance of the classifier showed diagnosis of cytomegalovirus status with high specificity and sensitivity.

The chain links TRBV28 to TRBJ2-2, with D unresolved. The receptor was isolated from a man between 25 and 39 years old in good health and CMV-seronegative. Specimen: PBMCs. The CDR3 DNA reads TGTGCCAGCAGCTTACGCGGGGAGCTGTTTTTT. This encodes CASSLRGELFF.